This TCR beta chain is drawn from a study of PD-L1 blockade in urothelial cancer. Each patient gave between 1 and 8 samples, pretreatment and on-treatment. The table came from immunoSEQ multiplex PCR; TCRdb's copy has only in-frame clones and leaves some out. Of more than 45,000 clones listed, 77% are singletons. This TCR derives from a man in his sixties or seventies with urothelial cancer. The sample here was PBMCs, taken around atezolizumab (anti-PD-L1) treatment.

CDR3 in DNA: TGTGCCAGCAGCTTAAACGGTGTTACGTATTTT. The encoded protein is CASSLNGVTYF. The J gene is TRBJ1-3, the V gene TRBV7-9; D gene ambiguous. Per the germline V gene, CDR1 is SEHNR and CDR2 is FQNEAQ (reference sequence). V gave up 2 bases and J gave up 16 bases, with 12 bases separating them. The CDR3 sequence is 11 residues long.